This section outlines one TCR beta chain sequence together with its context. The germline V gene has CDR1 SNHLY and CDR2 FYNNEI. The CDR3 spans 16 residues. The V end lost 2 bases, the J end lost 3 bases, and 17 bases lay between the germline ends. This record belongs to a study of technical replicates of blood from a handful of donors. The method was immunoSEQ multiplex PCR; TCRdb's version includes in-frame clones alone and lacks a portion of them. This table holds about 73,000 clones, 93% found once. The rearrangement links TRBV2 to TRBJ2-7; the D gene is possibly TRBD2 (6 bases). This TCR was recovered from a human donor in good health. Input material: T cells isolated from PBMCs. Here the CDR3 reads CASSERVGSGRYEQYF. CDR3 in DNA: TGTGCCAGCAGTGAAAGGGTGGGTAGCGGCCGCTACGAGCAGTACTTC.